The 3 T cell receptor beta chains presented below share a single source sample, sequenced in a study of shared clonotypes between healthy human individuals. Measured with immunoSEQ multiplex PCR; TCRdb has only the in-frame clones, and not every one. The table lists over a million clones, approximately 72% of them singletons, with 1.2% to 1.5% in the top ten. Input material: memory CD4+ T cells sorted from blood. Regarding subset: CD45RA-negative fraction. The receptors here all came from a man between 18 and 29 years old in good health.

This chain uses TRBV7-8 with TRBJ2-2; D unclear. V gave up 4 bases and J gave up 4 bases, with 7 bases separating them. Germline CDR1 SGHVS, CDR2 FQNEAQ. CDR3 length: 13 amino acids. This CDR3 reads CASSSFSTGELFF. CDR3 nucleotides: TGTGCCAGCAGCTCCTTTAGCACCGGGGAGCTGTTTTTT. The variable domain in full, with the rest retrieved from reference TRBV7-8 and TRBJ2-2, is GAGVSQSPRYKVAKRGQDVALRCDPISGHVSLFWYQQALGQGPEFLTYFQNEAQLDKSGLPSDRFFAERPEGSVSTLKIQRTQQEDSAVYLCASSSFSTGELFFGEGSRLTVL.

This clone has a count of ten or more. V gene TRBV11-1 combines with J gene TRBJ2-1, with 8 bases aligning to TRBD2. Looked up from germline, CDR1 is SGHAT and CDR2 is FQDESV (reference sequence). This CDR3 is built from 15 residues. The V gene end was trimmed by 5 bases and the J gene end by 0 bases; junction bases not matched to a gene: 3. The CDR3 nucleotides read TGTGCCAGCAGCGTGCGGGGGGACTCCTACAATGAGCAGTTCTTC. Its translation is CASSVRGDSYNEQFF.

This chain joins TRBV6-1 and TRBJ2-7; possibly TRBD2 for D (6 bases). Germline V gives CDR1 MNHNS, CDR2 SASEGT. With 10 bases removed from V and 0 bases from J, the gap between germline ends came to 13 bases. There are 13 residues in the CDR3. In DNA form, the CDR3 reads TGTGCCACACGTCGGGGGTCCTCCTACGAGCAGTACTTC. This codes for CATRRGSSYEQYF.